This T cell receptor (beta chain) is drawn from a study of blood T cells in healthy people across ages. Using a J-beta primer mix together with a sample-barcoded 5' primer, a second PCR was run for roughly 7 to 12 cycles. Template switching added a 12-random-nucleotide identifier to every cDNA molecule. TCRdb called the 5' RACE reads again in MiXCR, with one record for every CDR3 protein. The sample lists hundreds of thousands of distinct CDR3 sequences; under 25% were seen once. Trimming pared 5 bases from V and 8 bases from J, leaving 6 bases between. Germline V lookup: CDR1 SEHNR, CDR2 FQNEAQ (reference sequence). This CDR3 comprises 11 residues. The sample, about 10 milliliters of peripheral blood, was drawn from each donor. The table lists this clonotype with a few counts.

This clonotype was obtained from a man in his 70s in good health. The chain couples TRBV7-9 to TRBJ1-4; D not certain. Material for sequencing was blood. The CDR3 nucleotides read TGTGCCAGCAGCCTAGTCGAAAAACTGTTTTTT. It encodes CASSLVEKLFF.